Below, 11 T cell receptor beta chains from the same sample are listed, as sequenced in a study of beta chain features in type 1 diabetes. cDNA synthesis used the whole RNA isolate, giving expressed TCRB sequences. Produced via immunoSEQ multiplex PCR; TCRdb's table is partial and in-frame only. Among 130,000 to 150,000 clones listed, more than 9% were seen once. The sequenced sample was naive CD4+ T cells from blood. These receptors were collected from a man between 18 and 35 years old in good health.

This clone was counted ten times or more. V usage is TRBV7-2 and J usage is TRBJ1-5, with D hard to call. Germline V lookup: CDR1 SGHTA, CDR2 FQGNSA. This CDR3 region has 13 residues. The DNA for the CDR3 is TGTGCTGCCGCTGGTAGTAGCAATCAGCCCCAGCATTTT. Protein: CAAAGSSNQPQHF.

In its sample, this clone was seen a few times. This chain uses TRBV4-3 with TRBJ2-1, with TRBD2 matching over 8 bases. The CDR3 runs to 16 residues. CDR1 is LGHNA, CDR2 YSLEER, per germline. Losses at the gene ends were 0 bases for V and 8 bases for J; bases not matched to a gene: 9. In nucleotides, the CDR3 is TGCGCCAGCAGCCAAGATTACAACGGGGGGGCCGATGAGCAGTTCTTC. Residues: CASSQDYNGGADEQFF.

This clone was found many times. V gene TRBV19 combines with J gene TRBJ2-3; D is ambiguous. CDR3 size: 11 residues. Germline V gene sequence: CDR1 LNHDA, CDR2 SQIVND (reference sequence). Trimming cost V 6 bases and J 3 bases, with 4 bases left between them. In nucleotides, the CDR3 is TGTGCCAGTAGGAGAACAGATACGCAGTATTTT. Protein product: CASRRTDTQYF.

This clone was counted a few times. The chain employs TRBV7-2 and TRBJ2-1, with TRBD2 matching over 10 bases. The V gene end was trimmed by 5 bases and the J gene end by 12 bases; junction bases not matched to a gene: 10. Germline-derived CDR1 and CDR2 are SGHTA and FQGNSA. The CDR3 loop spans 14 amino acids. CDR3 coding DNA: TGTGCCAGCAGCCCACTAGCGGGGCCCGGGGGGCAGTTCTTC. Amino acids: CASSPLAGPGGQFF.

The chain joins TRBV6-5 to TRBJ2-7; tentative D call: TRBD1 (6 bases). The V and J ends lost 5 bases and 4 bases respectively, with 18 bases between them. The CDR3 covers 15 residues. Germline V gives CDR1 MNHEY, CDR2 SVGAGI. The CDR3 DNA reads as TGTGCCAGCAGTCGGGAACCCGCCGGACAGTACGAGCAGTACTTC. This sequence encodes CASSREPAGQYEQYF.

This clone was counted once. This rearrangement joins TRBV6-5 to TRBJ1-2, with 8 bases identical to TRBD1. This CDR3 contains 15 residues. Trimming removed 4 bases from V and 9 bases from J; junction bases left unmatched: 13. From germline, CDR1 is MNHEY and CDR2 SVGAGI. The CDR3 sequence: CASSSDTGGVSRYTF. In DNA form, the CDR3 reads TGTGCCAGCAGTTCCGACACAGGGGGAGTTTCGCGCTACACCTTC.

This clone was recorded a few times. The rearrangement links TRBV7-3 to TRBJ1-6; 10 bases match TRBD1. CDR1 and CDR2 from the germline V gene are SGHTA and FQGTGA. V shed 5 bases, J shed 6 bases, and the junction held 4 bases outside the gene matches. The CDR3 covers 15 residues. CDR3 DNA: TGTGCCAGCAGCACGGACAGGGGGTTTAATTCACCCCTCCACTTT. Its protein is CASSTDRGFNSPLHF.

The gene calls are TRBV4-1 and TRBJ2-7, with 12 positions matching TRBD2. Germline-derived CDR1 and CDR2 are MGHRA and YSYEKL. CDR3 length: 18 amino acids. V was clipped by 4 bases and J by 1 base; unmatched bases: 11. The CDR3 DNA is TGCGCCAGCAGCCGATACGGGGCTAGCGGGGGGGCGTCCTACGAGCAGTACTTC. Translated, it gives CASSRYGASGGASYEQYF.

This clone was seen a handful of times. The gene calls are TRBV4-1 and TRBJ2-3, with D unresolved. Germline V gene sequence: CDR1 MGHRA, CDR2 YSYEKL. This CDR3 spans 13 amino acids. Trimming removed 2 bases from V and 8 bases from J, with 11 bases in between. CDR3 bases: TGCGCCAGCAGCCAACCCTTCCCGGGTACGCAGTATTTT. Protein product: CASSQPFPGTQYF.

The chain links TRBV7-8 to TRBJ2-1; 7 bases match TRBD1. Per germline, CDR1 SGHVS and CDR2 FQNEAQ. There are 13 residues in the CDR3. The junction had 8 bases not matched to a gene; V was cut back by 6 bases and J by 9 bases. The CDR3 region is CASRGQWPSEQFF. CDR3 nucleotide sequence: TGTGCCAGCAGGGGACAGTGGCCTTCTGAGCAGTTCTTC.

This clone has more than one count but fewer than ten. In nucleotides, the CDR3 is TGTGCCAGCAGCTTAGCGGGGCGGGTCAATGAGCAGTTCTTC. This codes for CASSLAGRVNEQFF. V gene TRBV5-4 combines with J gene TRBJ2-1, with 7 bases lining up with TRBD2. Germline CDR1 and CDR2: SGHNT and YYREEE (reference sequence). This CDR3 is 14 amino acids long. V dropped 2 bases and J dropped 6; count of bases not matched to a gene: 5. The full variable domain, rest sourced from reference TRBV5-4 and TRBJ2-1, is ETGVTQSPTHLIKTRGQQVTLRCSSQSGHNTVSWYQQALGQGPQFIFQYYREEENGRGNFPPRFSGLQFPNYSSELNVNALELDDSALYLCASSLAGRVNEQFFGPGTRLTVL.